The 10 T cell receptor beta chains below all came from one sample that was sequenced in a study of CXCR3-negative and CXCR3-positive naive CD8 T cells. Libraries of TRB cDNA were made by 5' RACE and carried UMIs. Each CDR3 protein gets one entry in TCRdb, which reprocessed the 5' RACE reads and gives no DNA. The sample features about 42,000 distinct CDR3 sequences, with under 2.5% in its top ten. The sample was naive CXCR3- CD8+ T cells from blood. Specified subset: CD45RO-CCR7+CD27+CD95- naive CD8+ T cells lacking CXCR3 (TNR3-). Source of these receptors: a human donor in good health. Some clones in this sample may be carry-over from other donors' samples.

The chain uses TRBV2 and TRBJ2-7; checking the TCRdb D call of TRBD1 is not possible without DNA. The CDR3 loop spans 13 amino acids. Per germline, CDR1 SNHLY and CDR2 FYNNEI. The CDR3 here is CASYDREFNEQYF.

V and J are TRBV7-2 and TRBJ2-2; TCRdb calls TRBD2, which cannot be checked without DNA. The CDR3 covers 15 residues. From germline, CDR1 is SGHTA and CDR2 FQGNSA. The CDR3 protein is CASSSAGGPTGELFF. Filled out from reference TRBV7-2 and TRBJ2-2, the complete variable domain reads GAGVSQSPSNKVTEKGKDVELRCDPISGHTALYWYRQSLGQGLEFLIYFQGNSAPDKSGLPSDRFSAERTGGSVSTLTIQRTQQEDSAVYLCASSSAGGPTGELFFGEGSRLTVL.

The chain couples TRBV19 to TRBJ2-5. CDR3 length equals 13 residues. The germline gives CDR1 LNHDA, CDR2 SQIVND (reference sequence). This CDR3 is CASSMDTGETQYF.

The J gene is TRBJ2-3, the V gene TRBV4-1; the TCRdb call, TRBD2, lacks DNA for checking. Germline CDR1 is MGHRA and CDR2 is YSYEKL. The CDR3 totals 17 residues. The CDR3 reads CASSRDLLAGSTDTQYF.

This chain's CDR3 is CASTLTSLPNNEQFF. The chain is built from TRBV28 and TRBJ2-1; TCRdb's D call, TRBD2, is unchecked because there is no DNA. Germline loops: CDR1 MDHEN, CDR2 SYDVKM. The CDR3 extends over 15 amino acids.

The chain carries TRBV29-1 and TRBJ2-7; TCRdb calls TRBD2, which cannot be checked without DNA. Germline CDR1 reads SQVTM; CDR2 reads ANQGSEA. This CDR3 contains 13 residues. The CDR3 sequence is CSVGEGTTYEQYF.

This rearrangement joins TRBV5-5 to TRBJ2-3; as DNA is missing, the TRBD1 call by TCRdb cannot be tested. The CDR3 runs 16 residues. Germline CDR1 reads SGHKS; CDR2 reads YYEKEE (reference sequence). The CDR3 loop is CASSSGTGPVADTQYF. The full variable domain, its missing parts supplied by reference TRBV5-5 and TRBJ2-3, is DAGVTQSPTHLIKTRGQQVTLRCSPISGHKSVSWYQQVLGQGPQFIFQYYEKEERGRGNFPDRFSARQFPNYSSELNVNALLLGDSALYLCASSSGTGPVADTQYFGPGTRLTVL.

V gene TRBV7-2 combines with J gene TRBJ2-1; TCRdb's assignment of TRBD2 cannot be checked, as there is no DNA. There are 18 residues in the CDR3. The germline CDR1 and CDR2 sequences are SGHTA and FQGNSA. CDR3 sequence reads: CASSLAERGGPYPNEQFF.

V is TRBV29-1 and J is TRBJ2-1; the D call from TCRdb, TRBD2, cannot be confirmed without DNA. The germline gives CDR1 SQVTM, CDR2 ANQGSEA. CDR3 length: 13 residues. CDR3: CSVGLALINEQFF.

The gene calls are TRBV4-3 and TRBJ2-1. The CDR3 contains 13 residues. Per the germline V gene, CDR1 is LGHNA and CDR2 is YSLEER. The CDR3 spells CASSSRPYNEQFF.